This T cell receptor beta chain was recovered during a study of T-cell memory formation after mild COVID-19. Each CDR3 protein is one row after TCRdb ran MiXCR on the 5' RACE reads. The table records about 270,000 distinct CDR3 sequences, roughly 18% of them present only once. V lost 7 bases and J lost 5, with 13 bases in between. This CDR3 is built from 13 residues. Germline V gene data show CDR1 as ENHRY and CDR2 as SYGVKD. This chain joins TRBV10-3 and TRBJ2-3; D not resolved. The specimen sequenced was PBMCs or a T cell subset sorted from them (not recorded which). The source of this sequence is a man in his late teens or twenties who had mild COVID-19 (a few samples of this study predate the infection). Cell type and time point are not known. The CDR3: CAIKGTQGDTQYF. CDR3 nucleotide sequence: TGTGCCATCAAGGGCACCCAAGGAGATACGCAGTATTTT.